One and the same sample provided the 32 T cell receptor beta chains below, sequenced in a study of shared clonotypes between healthy human individuals. Profiling relied on immunoSEQ multiplex PCR, and the TCRdb table lists in-frame clones only, not all of them. The data contain over 950,000 clones, around 77% of them singletons. Sequenced: memory CD4+ T cells from PBMCs. The sample's subset: CD45RA-negative fraction. These receptors came from a man between 18 and 29 years old in good health. Some clones in this sample may be carry-over from other donors' samples.

This clone has a handful of counts. The chain carries TRBV27 and TRBJ2-7, with a weak D call TRBD1 (5 bases). CDR1 MNHEY and CDR2 SMNVEV come from the germline V gene (reference sequence). V dropped 5 bases and J dropped 2 bases, with 16 bases sitting between them. The CDR3 covers 15 residues. The CDR3: CASSTTRDRPYEQYF. The CDR3 nucleotides read TGTGCCAGCAGTACGACTCGAGACAGACCCTACGAGCAGTACTTC.

The chain employs TRBV7-3 and TRBJ1-6; D perhaps matches TRBD1 (5 bases). The length of the CDR3 is 17 residues. CDR1 and CDR2 (germline): SGHTA, FQGTGA. Deletions cut 10 bases from V and 10 bases from J, with 29 bases between. The CDR3 sequence is CAIDPSEGWRPASPLHF. CDR3 nucleotide sequence: TGTGCCATCGATCCCTCAGAGGGGTGGCGACCCGCCTCACCCCTCCACTTT.

V and J are TRBV18 and TRBJ2-7, with 8 bases lining up with TRBD2. This CDR3 is 13 amino acids long. The germline V gene encodes CDR1 KGHSH and CDR2 LQKENI. V trimming: 6 bases; J trimming: 6 bases; junction bases outside the gene matches: 7. The CDR3 DNA reads TGTGCCAGCTCCGGGACTAGATTTGGCGAGCAGTACTTC. Encoded protein: CASSGTRFGEQYF.

The table lists this clone with a count of one. The chain uses TRBV19 and TRBJ2-5; D unresolved. The CDR3 is made up of 13 amino acids. V was trimmed by 7 bases and J by 5 bases, leaving 14 bases between them. Looked up from germline, CDR1 is LNHDA and CDR2 is SQIVND (reference sequence). The CDR3 protein is CASNPGTGETQYF. CDR3 DNA: TGTGCCAGTAATCCCGGAACTGGCGAGACCCAGTACTTC.

The rearrangement joins TRBV5-1 to TRBJ1-1, with 7 positions matching TRBD1. This CDR3 contains 14 residues. Germline V gene lookup returns CDR1 SGHRS and CDR2 YFSETQ. V lost 2 bases and J lost 1; bases outside the gene matches: 2. In DNA, the CDR3 is TGCGCCAGCAGCTTCAGGACAGGGAACACTGAAGCTTTCTTT. Protein sequence: CASSFRTGNTEAFF.

This clone appeared a few times. The V call is TRBV6-6, the J call TRBJ1-4; no reliable D call. The CDR3 length is 13 residues. The germline V and J ends were trimmed by 6 bases and 8 bases, with 13 bases remaining between them. Germline loops: CDR1 MNHNY, CDR2 SVGAGI (reference sequence). The CDR3 sequence is CASRNTNGEKLFF. In nucleotides, the CDR3 is TGTGCCAGCAGAAATACAAATGGGGAAAAACTGTTTTTT.

This chain links TRBV5-8 with TRBJ1-5, with TRBD1 as a possible D gene (5 bases). CDR3 length equals 14 residues. V lost 2 bases and J 4 bases, leaving 10 bases between the germline ends. Germline-derived CDR1 and CDR2 are SGHTS and YDEGEE. CDR3 protein: CASSFMAGNQPQHF. CDR3 nucleotides: TGTGCCAGCAGCTTCATGGCAGGGAATCAGCCCCAGCATTTT.

This chain joins TRBV19 and TRBJ2-2; 8 bases line up with TRBD1. Per the germline V gene, CDR1 is LNHDA and CDR2 is SQIVND (reference sequence). The length of the CDR3 is 16 residues. The V segment lost 6 bases and the J segment 3 bases; nucleotides outside the gene matches: 9. The CDR3 sequence is CASSSTGTGYTGELFF. The CDR3 DNA reads TGTGCCAGTAGCTCGACCGGGACAGGTTACACCGGGGAGCTGTTTTTT. Looking up the rest from reference TRBV19 and TRBJ2-2 gives the full variable domain: DGGITQSPKYLFRKEGQNVTLSCEQNLNHDAMYWYRQDPGQGLRLIYYSQIVNDFQKGDIAEGYSVSREKKESFPLTVTSAQKNPTAFYLCASSSTGTGYTGELFFGEGSRLTVL.

The chain recombines TRBV30 with TRBJ2-3, with 14 bases fitting TRBD2. V shed 7 bases, J shed 6 bases, and the junction held 9 bases outside the gene matches. The CDR3 spans 15 residues. Germline V gives CDR1 GTSNPN, CDR2 SVGIG (reference sequence). The CDR3 bases are TGTGCCTCCCCAAGACTAGCGGGAGGGCCGGATACGCAGTATTTT. Residues: CASPRLAGGPDTQYF.

This clone showed up just a few times. The genes are TRBV9 and TRBJ1-1; D is unclear. The V end was cut by 0 bases, the J end by 1 base, with 7 bases between. The CDR3 consists of 14 residues. In germline, CDR1 is SGDLS, CDR2 YYNGEE. CDR3 DNA: TGTGCCAGCAGCGTAGGGAACAGGAACACTGAAGCTTTCTTT. Translated: CASSVGNRNTEAFF.

This chain links TRBV7-2 with TRBJ2-1, with D tentatively TRBD1 (6 bases). In germline, CDR1 is SGHTA, CDR2 FQGNSA. The CDR3 runs to 14 residues. V lost 5 bases, J lost 5 bases, and 13 bases lay in between. The chain's CDR3 is CASSRNPGDNEQFF. As DNA, the CDR3 is TGTGCCAGCAGCCGTAATCCAGGGGACAATGAGCAGTTCTTC.

V and J are TRBV28 and TRBJ2-2, with a possible D match to TRBD2 (5 bases). The germline gives CDR1 MDHEN, CDR2 SYDVKM. The length of the CDR3 is 15 residues. V lost 4 bases and J lost 7, with 16 bases in between. CDR3 nucleotide sequence: TGTGCCAGCAGTTCGAGACAACTCGGACTCGGGGAGCTGTTTTTT. As protein: CASSSRQLGLGELFF.

CDR3: CASSPRPGDGYTF. In DNA, the CDR3 is TGTGCCAGCTCACCACGCCCTGGGGACGGCTACACCTTC. The chain carries TRBV18 and TRBJ1-2; TRBD1 might be the D (5 bases). The V gene lost 1 base and the J gene lost 8 bases, with 11 bases spanning the gap. In germline, CDR1 is KGHSH, CDR2 LQKENI. This CDR3 spans 13 amino acids.

The genes are TRBV9 and TRBJ1-2; D call uncertain. Looked up from germline, CDR1 is SGDLS and CDR2 is YYNGEE. This CDR3 region has 14 residues. Trimming removed 4 bases from V and 0 bases from J, with 10 bases in between. DNA of the CDR3: TGTGCCAGCAGCTCGGACGGGTCTAACTATGGCTACACCTTC. It translates to CASSSDGSNYGYTF.

The chain joins TRBV10-2 to TRBJ1-3; D perhaps matches TRBD1 (6 bases). The V gene's germline CDR1 is WSHSY and CDR2 SAAADI. Trimming cost V 2 bases and J 2 bases, with 13 bases left between them. CDR3 size: 16 residues. This CDR3 is CASSEMGASPGNTIYF. DNA of the CDR3: TGCGCCAGCAGTGAGATGGGGGCCTCCCCTGGAAACACCATATATTTT.

J is TRBJ2-2 and V is TRBV27, with 10 bases aligning to TRBD2. CDR1 is MNHEY and CDR2 is SMNVEV in the germline V gene (reference sequence). This CDR3 is built from 16 residues. V lost 5 bases and J lost 0; bases outside the gene matches: 3. The CDR3 DNA is TGTGCCAGCAGTCCCGGACTAGCGGCGAACACCGGGGAGCTGTTTTTT. This translates into CASSPGLAANTGELFF.

This CDR3 is CATSREKGVTYEQYF. CDR3 nucleotides: TGTGCCACCAGCAGAGAAAAGGGGGTGACCTACGAGCAGTACTTC. The chain carries TRBV15 and TRBJ2-7; weak D call: TRBD1 (6 bases). The germline CDR1 and CDR2 sequences are LNHNV and YYDKDF (reference sequence). V was shortened by 0 bases and J by 2 bases, with 11 bases between the two germline ends. This CDR3 is 15 amino acids long.

This clone was detected once. V and J are TRBV27 and TRBJ2-7, with TRBD2 as a possible D gene (6 bases). Trimming removed 0 bases from V and 9 bases from J, with 15 bases in between. The CDR3 is 14 amino acids. Germline CDR1 MNHEY, CDR2 SMNVEV (reference sequence). In DNA, the CDR3 is TGTGCCAGCAGTTTATCAAACTGGGCAGCGGGGCAGTACTTC. Encoded protein: CASSLSNWAAGQYF.

This chain connects TRBV1 to TRBJ2-7. TRBV1 is annotated as a pseudogene. The CDR3 extends over 17 amino acids. The CDR3 nucleotides read TGCACCAGCAGCCCGACCCCAACCGCATCGAGCTGGTACGAGCAGTACTTC. Protein sequence: CTSSPTPTASSWYEQYF.

The chain combines TRBV27 with TRBJ2-3; 10 nucleotides agree with TRBD2. Germline CDR1 reads MNHEY; CDR2 reads SMNVEV (reference sequence). This CDR3 comprises 15 residues. J was trimmed by 1 base and V by 2 bases; bases with no gene match: 0. The CDR3 reads CASSLLAGGTDTQYF. CDR3 nucleotides: TGTGCCAGCAGTTTACTAGCGGGGGGCACAGATACGCAGTATTTT.

The V call is TRBV6-4, the J call TRBJ2-5; D possibly corresponds to TRBD1 (5 bases). The germline gives CDR1 MRHNA, CDR2 SNTAGT. The length of the CDR3 is 13 residues. V lost 5 bases to trimming and J lost 1 base, with 8 bases between them. The chain's CDR3 is CASSRRVQETQYF. The DNA of the CDR3 is TGTGCCAGCAGTCGCAGGGTCCAAGAGACCCAGTACTTC.

The table lists this clone with a count of one. The rearrangement links TRBV7-3 to TRBJ2-1; the D call may be TRBD1 or TRBD2 (5 bases each). Trimming left V 2 bases short and J 6 bases short, with 14 bases between. CDR1 SGHTA and CDR2 FQGTGA come from the germline V gene. The CDR3 totals 15 residues. The chain's CDR3 is CASSLYGTGPNEQFF. CDR3 nucleotide sequence: TGTGCCAGCAGCTTATATGGGACGGGGCCCAATGAGCAGTTCTTC. Supplemented by reference TRBV7-3 and TRBJ2-1, the full variable domain reads GAGVSQTPSNKVTEKGKYVELRCDPISGHTALYWYRQSLGQGPEFLIYFQGTGAADDSGLPNDRFFAVRPEGSVSTLKIQRTERGDSAVYLCASSLYGTGPNEQFFGPGTRLTVL.

This clone appeared many times. The chain is built from TRBV7-8 and TRBJ1-5; D is uncertain. CDR3 length: 17 amino acids. V shed 0 bases and J shed 0 bases, with 12 bases lying between them. Looked up from germline, CDR1 is SGHVS and CDR2 is FQNEAQ. CDR3 bases: TGTGCCAGCAGCTTAGCTAGCAGGTCTTATAGCAATCAGCCCCAGCATTTT. Its protein is CASSLASRSYSNQPQHF.

On this clone: This sample includes further DNA sequences coding for the same CDR3. The gene calls are TRBV5-1 and TRBJ2-2; TRBD2 matches at 13 bases. The V gene's germline CDR1 is SGHRS and CDR2 YFSETQ. The ends lost 4 bases at V and 7 bases at J; junction bases unmatched: 4. The CDR3 extends over 15 amino acids. This chain's CDR3 is CASSGGLAGIGELFF. CDR3 in DNA: TGCGCCAGCAGCGGGGGACTAGCGGGAATCGGGGAGCTGTTTTTT.

This chain connects TRBV7-8 to TRBJ2-7; D is ambiguous. Per the germline V gene, CDR1 is SGHVS and CDR2 is FQNEAQ. The CDR3 totals 15 residues. Trimming left V 3 bases short and J 3 bases short, with 15 bases between. The chain's CDR3 is CASSFGWVRSYEQYF. CDR3 sequence (DNA): TGTGCCAGCAGCTTCGGCTGGGTTCGGAGCTACGAGCAGTACTTC.

The V gene is TRBV30, the J gene TRBJ2-7, with D possibly TRBD2 on 5 matching bases. CDR1 is GTSNPN and CDR2 is SVGIG in the germline V gene (reference sequence). The CDR3 runs to 14 residues. V was clipped by 0 bases and J by 6 bases, with 15 bases between them. The CDR3 loop reads CAWSVLGRGREQYF. The CDR3 coding sequence is TGTGCCTGGAGTGTGCTGGGGAGAGGACGCGAGCAGTACTTC.

V gene TRBV11-2 combines with J gene TRBJ2-5; the D gene is possibly TRBD1 (6 bases). The germline CDR1 and CDR2 sequences are SGHAT and FQNNGV. The CDR3 is made up of 15 amino acids. Trimming shortened V by 1 base and J by 5 bases, and 14 bases separated the two germline ends. CDR3 bases: TGTGCCAGCAGCTTAGTAGGGGGTCGGACGGAGACCCAGTACTTC. This sequence encodes CASSLVGGRTETQYF.

The genes are TRBV5-1 and TRBJ1-2; TRBD1 matches at 11 bases. Losses at the gene ends were 4 bases for V and 7 bases for J; bases not matched to a gene: 6. CDR3 length equals 14 residues. Germline values: CDR1 SGHRS, CDR2 YFSETQ. Here the CDR3 DNA reads TGCGCCAGCAGCATCCGGGACAGGGGGGTTGGCTACACCTTC. It codes for CASSIRDRGVGYTF.

The chain links TRBV20-1 to TRBJ2-7; D gene ambiguous. Germline CDR1 and CDR2: DFQATT and SNEGSKA (reference sequence). Trimming stripped 7 bases from V and 2 bases from J, with 9 bases between. This CDR3 is 11 amino acids long. CDR3 sequence (DNA): TGCAGTGTACCCAGAACCTACGAGCAGTACTTC. Amino acid sequence: CSVPRTYEQYF.

In nucleotides, the CDR3 is TGTGCCAGCAGCCCCCCGGGGGGATCCTACAATGAGCAGTTCTTC. It codes for CASSPPGGSYNEQFF. This chain uses TRBV5-4 with TRBJ2-1, with 7 bases identical to TRBD2. This CDR3 comprises 15 residues. Germline trimming cut 4 bases from V and 1 base from J; bases unmatched to any gene: 5. The germline V gene encodes CDR1 SGHNT and CDR2 YYREEE (reference sequence).

The rearrangement links TRBV27 to TRBJ1-5; 11 nucleotides line up with TRBD1. V shed 6 bases, J shed 5 bases, and the junction held 6 bases outside the gene matches. Germline V CDR1 and CDR2: MNHEY, SMNVEV (reference sequence). The CDR3 is 15 amino acids. The CDR3 protein is CASRSGTGGHQPQHF. DNA of the CDR3: TGTGCCAGCAGGTCCGGGACAGGGGGGCATCAGCCCCAGCATTTT.

The chain is built from TRBV6-5 and TRBJ2-5; possibly TRBD1 for D (6 bases). CDR1 and CDR2 (germline): MNHEY, SVGAGI. The CDR3 spans 15 residues. V was clipped by 2 bases and J by 0 bases, with 10 bases between them. CDR3 amino acids: CASSYTGTNQETQYF. The CDR3 DNA reads as TGTGCCAGCAGTTACACCGGGACAAACCAAGAGACCCAGTACTTC.